What follows is one T cell receptor (beta chain) and its context. No antigen is known for it. This specimen belongs to a study of cytomegalovirus exposure and HLA in healthy donors. Study-wide results and caveats: An analysis that was carried out later associated 15,000 to 20,000 TCR beta sequences with HLA alleles at 0.05 false discovery rate.

The PCR had 60 Vbeta and 13 Jbeta primers. Sequenced by immunoSEQ multiplex PCR; TCRdb stores in-frame clones only, minus some. There are about 170,000 clones in the sample; roughly 79% occur only once, and over 0.95% lies in the top ten. V shed 6 bases, J shed 5 bases, and the junction held 20 bases outside the gene matches. Germline-derived CDR1 and CDR2 are MDHEN and SYDVKM. The CDR3 consists of 18 residues. Sample: PBMCs. The sequence was collected from a woman between 45 and 60 years old in good health and CMV-seropositive. The chain recombines TRBV28 with TRBJ2-7; 9 nucleotides align to TRBD1. CDR3 DNA: TGTGCCAGCAGAACATCCGGGACAGGGTCTAGAGTACGGGACGAGCAGTACTTC. The encoded protein is CASRTSGTGSRVRDEQYF.